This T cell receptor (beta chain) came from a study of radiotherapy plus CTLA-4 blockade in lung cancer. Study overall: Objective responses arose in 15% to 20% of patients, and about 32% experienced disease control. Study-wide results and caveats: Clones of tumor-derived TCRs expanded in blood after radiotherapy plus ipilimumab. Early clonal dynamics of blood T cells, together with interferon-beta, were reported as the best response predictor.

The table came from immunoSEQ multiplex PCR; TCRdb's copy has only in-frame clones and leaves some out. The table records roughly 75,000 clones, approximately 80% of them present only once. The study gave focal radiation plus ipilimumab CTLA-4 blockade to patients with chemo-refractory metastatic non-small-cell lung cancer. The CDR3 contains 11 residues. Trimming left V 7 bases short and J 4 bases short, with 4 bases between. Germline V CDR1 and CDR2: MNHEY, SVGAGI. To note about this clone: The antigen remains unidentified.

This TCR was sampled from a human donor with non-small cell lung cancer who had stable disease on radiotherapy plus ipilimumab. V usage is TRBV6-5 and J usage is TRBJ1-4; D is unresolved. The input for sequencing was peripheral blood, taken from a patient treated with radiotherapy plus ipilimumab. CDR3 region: CASIHNEKLFF. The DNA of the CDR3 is TGTGCCAGCATCCATAATGAAAAACTGTTTTTT.